The 6 T cell receptor beta chains below come from one sample, sequenced in a study of shared clonotypes between healthy human individuals. Naive CD8 cells were CD45RO-negative, positively selected for CCR7, excluding terminally differentiated effector memory CD45RA+ cells. Assay used: immunoSEQ multiplex PCR; TCRdb lists only in-frame clones, some missing. The profile shows millions of clones, approximately 95% of them singletons. The sample consisted of naive CD8+ T cells sorted from blood. These receptors originate from a man younger than 30 in good health.

The chain employs TRBV28 and TRBJ1-3; tentative D call: TRBD1 (5 bases). The CDR3 is made up of 15 amino acids. V was trimmed by 7 bases and J by 0 bases, leaving 13 bases between them. Germline values: CDR1 MDHEN, CDR2 SYDVKM. CDR3 in amino acids: CASTADRSSGNTIYF. CDR3 nucleotide sequence: TGTGCCAGCACCGCTGACAGAAGCTCTGGAAACACCATATATTTT.

The chain joins TRBV19 to TRBJ1-1, with unresolved D. Germline V gene lookup returns CDR1 LNHDA and CDR2 SQIVND (reference sequence). V lost 1 base and J lost 0, with 6 bases in between. There are 14 residues in the CDR3. The CDR3 loop reads CASSIGPVNTEAFF. CDR3 nucleotide sequence: TGTGCCAGTAGTATAGGCCCCGTGAACACTGAAGCTTTCTTT.

This sequence joins TRBV7-9 and TRBJ2-1; no reliable D call. The CDR3 covers 11 residues. The germline gives CDR1 SEHNR, CDR2 FQNEAQ (reference sequence). Deletions cut 6 bases from V and 4 bases from J, with 4 bases between. This chain's CDR3 is CASRLYNEQFF. The CDR3, as DNA: TGTGCCAGCAGGCTGTACAATGAGCAGTTCTTC.

The rearrangement joins TRBV4-1 to TRBJ1-3, with TRBD1 matching over 7 bases. V lost 0 bases, J lost 5 bases, and 10 bases stayed unmatched. The germline gives CDR1 MGHRA, CDR2 YSYEKL. This CDR3 comprises 17 residues. This CDR3 reads CASSQDLRLTGRNTIYF. CDR3 nucleotide sequence: TGCGCCAGCAGCCAAGATCTGAGGTTGACAGGGCGAAACACCATATATTTT.

The gene calls are TRBV6-5 and TRBJ1-1, with 9 bases lining up with TRBD1. Trimming cost V 7 bases and J 4 bases; bases outside gene matches: 7. Germline CDR1 is MNHEY and CDR2 is SVGAGI. The CDR3 length is 14 residues. In DNA form, the CDR3 reads TGTGCCAGCACCTATGGACAGGGGCTCACTGAAGCTTTCTTT. It yields the protein CASTYGQGLTEAFF.

This chain uses TRBV7-6 with TRBJ2-7; 10 bases fit TRBD2. The trim removed 5 bases at V and 0 bases at J, leaving 4 bases unmatched. CDR1 and CDR2 from the germline V gene are SGHVS and FNYEAQ. The CDR3 extends over 15 amino acids. CDR3 region: CASSQLAGSSYEQYF. Written as DNA, the CDR3 is TGTGCCAGCAGCCAACTAGCGGGGAGCTCCTACGAGCAGTACTTC.